This TCR beta chain was recovered during a study of T cell responses to AZD1222 COVID-19 vaccine. The table came from immunoSEQ multiplex PCR; TCRdb's copy has only in-frame clones and leaves some out. The sample includes 100,000 to 150,000 clones, under 90% of them seen just once. There are a few counts of this clone. Trimming removed 2 bases at V and 2 bases at J, with 6 bases between. Germline V gene data show CDR1 as MDHEN and CDR2 as SYDVKM. There are 13 residues in the CDR3. The sequence derives from an adult in good health. The sample was peripheral blood, taken on day 0 of AZD1222 vaccination. This chain connects TRBV28 to TRBJ1-2; D may be TRBD1 (5 bases). The CDR3 DNA reads as TGTGCCAGCAGTTTAGGACACAACTATGGCTACACCTTC. Translated: CASSLGHNYGYTF.